This T cell receptor beta chain was documented in a study of shared clonotypes between healthy human individuals. Overall study: Per donor, three plates held CD4 naive cells, three held CD4 memory, two held CD8 naive and one held CD8 memory. Study conclusions and caveats: Naive CD4 clonotypes were shared across a handful of donors at 4.5% to 6%.

The CDR3 consists of 13 residues. V trimming: 7 bases; J trimming: 2 bases; junction bases outside the gene matches: 4. The V gene's germline CDR1 is SGHDN and CDR2 FVKESK. As for this clone: Its antigen is unknown.

The assay was immunoSEQ multiplex PCR, and TCRdb's table has in-frame clones only and misses some. The sample records 550,000 to 750,000 clones, roughly 95% being singletons. CD45RO-negative, CCR7-positively selected cells formed the naive CD8 fraction, excluding terminally differentiated effector memory CD45RA+ cells. This receptor was obtained from a woman in her twenties or thirties in good health. The sample taken for sequencing was naive CD8+ T cells sorted from blood. The gene calls are TRBV14 and TRBJ2-7, with 8 bases aligning to TRBD2. CDR3 nucleotide sequence: TGTGCCAGCATTCTTAGCGGGACCTACGAGCAGTACTTC. Its protein is CASILSGTYEQYF.